A single sample is the source of the 2 T cell receptor beta chains below, sequenced in a study of cytomegalovirus exposure and HLA in healthy donors. The PCR contained 60 Vbeta and 13 Jbeta primers. Repertoires were generated with immunoSEQ multiplex PCR, while TCRdb's copy carries only in-frame clones and drops some. The data show 70,000 to 90,000 clones, 63% seen once. The specimen was PBMCs. These receptors all stem from a middle-aged woman in good health and CMV-seropositive.

The chain links TRBV28 to TRBJ1-5; D uncertain. CDR3 length: 18 amino acids. Trimming left V 5 bases short and J 0 bases short, with 20 bases between. Germline lookup yields CDR1 MDHEN and CDR2 SYDVKM. The CDR3 DNA is TGTGCCAGCAGTCGACCCCATCCGGGTTCCTATAGCAATCAGCCCCAGCATTTT. Translated: CASSRPHPGSYSNQPQHF.

J is TRBJ2-6 and V is TRBV29-1; 9 bases match TRBD2. J gave up 1 base and V 5 bases, and 6 bases lay outside the gene matches. Germline V CDR1 and CDR2: SQVTM, ANQGSEA. The CDR3 runs to 16 residues. In DNA form, the CDR3 reads TGCAGCGTTTCTGGAGCGGGAGGTTCTGGGGCCAACGTCCTGACTTTC. It translates to CSVSGAGGSGANVLTF.